These 17 T cell receptor beta chains originate from one sample sequenced in a study of ipilimumab plus nivolumab after autologous stem cell transplantation. Clones were sequenced by immunoSEQ multiplex PCR, and TCRdb holds only the in-frame ones, with some missing. The sample includes about 19,000 clones, 81% of them seen just once. Sequences were derived from PBMCs, sampled in a trial of ipilimumab plus nivolumab as post-transplant consolidation. These receptors were taken from a male donor with diffuse large B-cell lymphoma.

This clone was detected only once. V gene TRBV2 combines with J gene TRBJ1-3; TRBD1 is a possible D gene (6 bases). The CDR3 is made up of 14 amino acids. Germline assignment: CDR1 SNHLY and CDR2 FYNNEI. Trimming left V 8 bases short and J 1 base short, with 12 bases between. The CDR3 sequence: CASQRGNSGNTIYF. CDR3 nucleotide sequence: TGTGCCAGCCAGAGGGGGAATTCTGGAAACACCATATATTTT.

The chain has TRBV19 and TRBJ1-6; D not resolved. The CDR3 length is 13 residues. Deletions cut 3 bases from V and 7 bases from J, with 7 bases between. Germline values: CDR1 LNHDA, CDR2 SQIVND (reference sequence). CDR3 in amino acids: CASSITENSPLHF. CDR3 nucleotide sequence: TGTGCCAGTAGTATTACAGAGAATTCACCCCTCCACTTT.

This sequence joins TRBV2 and TRBJ2-5; no reliable D call. The CDR3 has 13 amino acids. V was cut by 4 bases and J by 4 bases, with 10 bases left in between. From germline, CDR1 is SNHLY and CDR2 FYNNEI. CDR3 region: CASSGAAGETQYF. For the CDR3, the DNA is TGTGCCAGCAGTGGGGCAGCTGGAGAGACCCAGTACTTC.

The rearrangement links TRBV11-2 to TRBJ2-3; a possible D gene is TRBD1 (6 bases). Germline V CDR1 and CDR2: SGHAT, FQNNGV. CDR3 length equals 12 residues. V was trimmed by 5 bases and J by 6 bases, leaving 9 bases between them. The CDR3 nucleotides read TGTGCCAGCAGCCCCCAGGGGGATACGCAGTATTTT. It is translated as CASSPQGDTQYF.

V is TRBV27 and J is TRBJ1-4; 7 bases map to TRBD1. Germline V gene lookup returns CDR1 MNHEY and CDR2 SMNVEV (reference sequence). Trimming at V came to 6 bases and at J to 3 bases, leaving 10 bases not matched to a gene. This CDR3 comprises 16 residues. The CDR3 spells CASRPATGAANEKLFF. For the CDR3, the DNA is TGTGCCAGCAGACCCGCTACAGGGGCGGCTAATGAAAAACTGTTTTTT.

This clone was seen once. V is TRBV7-3 and J is TRBJ2-2; D uncertain. From germline, CDR1 is SGHTA and CDR2 FQGTGA. V was clipped by 3 bases and J by 3 bases, with 11 bases between them. The CDR3 length is 15 residues. The DNA for the CDR3 is TGTGCCAGCAGCTTCCGCCCGGGTGACACCGGGGAGCTGTTTTTT. Protein product: CASSFRPGDTGELFF.

The chain uses TRBV15 and TRBJ2-7; D unclear. From germline, CDR1 is LNHNV and CDR2 YYDKDF (reference sequence). CDR3 size: 13 residues. Trimming pared 0 bases from V and 6 bases from J, leaving 9 bases between. CDR3 in amino acids: CATSRDYRSEQYF. CDR3 in DNA: TGTGCCACCAGCAGAGACTATAGATCCGAGCAGTACTTC.

The V call is TRBV5-1, the J call TRBJ1-2; possibly TRBD1 for D (6 bases). V was pared by 1 base and J by 5 bases, with 12 bases between. Germline V gene data show CDR1 as SGHRS and CDR2 as YFSETQ. This CDR3 is 14 amino acids long. CDR3 DNA: TGCGCCAGCAGCTTGACAGGGTTGAGTTATGGCTACACCTTC. This sequence encodes CASSLTGLSYGYTF.

Comments on this clone: This sample includes further DNA sequences coding for the same CDR3. V and J are TRBV25-1 and TRBJ1-6; TRBD1 might be the D (6 bases). Per germline, CDR1 MGHDK and CDR2 SYGVNS. The length of the CDR3 is 14 residues. Trimming removed 2 bases from V and 7 bases from J, with 9 bases in between. The chain's CDR3 is CASSEVQGNSPLHF. In DNA, the CDR3 is TGTGCCAGCAGTGAAGTACAGGGCAATTCACCCCTCCACTTT.

This sequence joins TRBV9 and TRBJ1-1; D might be TRBD1 (6 bases). Germline V gene data show CDR1 as SGDLS and CDR2 as YYNGEE. The CDR3 covers 15 residues. V was pared by 7 bases and J by 3 bases, with 19 bases between. The CDR3 DNA reads as TGTGCCAGCTCGTTAGGGGGGGCCATGGACACTGAAGCTTTCTTT. Translating gives CASSLGGAMDTEAFF.

The CDR3 nucleotides read TGTGCCAGCAGCTCTAGTGGTGAGACCCAGTACTTC. It encodes CASSSSGETQYF. V and J are TRBV7-2 and TRBJ2-5; D unresolved. The germline V gene has CDR1 SGHTA and CDR2 FQGNSA. V lost 4 bases, J lost 5 bases, and 8 bases lay in between. This CDR3 is built from 12 residues.

The chain joins TRBV5-1 to TRBJ2-1; 10 positions match TRBD2. Germline-derived CDR1 and CDR2 are SGHRS and YFSETQ. The length of the CDR3 is 16 residues. V shed 1 base, J shed 10 bases, and the junction held 11 bases outside the gene matches. The CDR3 here is CASSLISGGAMTEQFF. CDR3 in DNA: TGCGCCAGCAGCTTGATCAGCGGGGGGGCCATGACGGAGCAGTTCTTC.

This clone was detected only a few times. The chain is built from TRBV4-2 and TRBJ2-4; 8 bases line up with TRBD1. With 1 base clipped from V and 5 bases from J, the junction kept 4 bases outside the gene matches. CDR1 and CDR2 from the germline V gene are LGHNA and YNFKEQ. This CDR3 is 15 amino acids long. The CDR3: CASSQGQGAQNIQYF. The CDR3 coding sequence is TGTGCCAGCAGCCAAGGCCAGGGGGCCCAAAACATTCAGTACTTC.

The sample holds one count of this clone. This chain joins TRBV7-8 and TRBJ1-1; D possibly corresponds to TRBD1 (6 bases). The V end lost 10 bases, the J end lost 0 bases, and 12 bases lay between the germline ends. The CDR3 has 13 residues. Germline CDR1 SGHVS, CDR2 FQNEAQ. The CDR3 DNA is TGTGCCACCACCCAGGGGATGAACACTGAAGCTTTCTTT. Protein sequence: CATTQGMNTEAFF.

In its sample, this clone was seen a few times. This chain joins TRBV4-3 and TRBJ1-1, with D unresolved. Trimming took 0 bases from V and 8 from J, leaving 10 bases between them. Per the germline V gene, CDR1 is LGHNA and CDR2 is YSLEER. This CDR3 has 13 residues. The CDR3 DNA reads as TGCGCCAGCAGCCAAGAACGGAGAACAGAAGCTTTCTTT. Amino acid sequence: CASSQERRTEAFF.

This chain links TRBV6-1 with TRBJ1-4; D is unclear. The CDR3 contains 15 residues. Germline-derived CDR1 and CDR2 are MNHNS and SASEGT. Trimming removed 10 bases at V and 5 bases at J, with 20 bases between. CDR3 sequence: CATSRGDGRNEKLFF. As DNA, the CDR3 is TGTGCCACCTCCCGGGGAGACGGACGCAATGAAAAACTGTTTTTT.

V is TRBV2 and J is TRBJ1-5; the D gene is possibly TRBD1 (6 bases). The CDR3 is 16 amino acids. Deletions cut 4 bases from V and 4 bases from J, with 17 bases between. CDR1 and CDR2 from the germline V gene are SNHLY and FYNNEI. The CDR3 loop reads CASSGESGALNQPQHF. The CDR3 DNA sequence: TGTGCCAGCAGTGGCGAGTCAGGGGCTTTGAATCAGCCCCAGCATTTT. Supplemented by reference TRBV2 and TRBJ1-5, the full variable domain reads EPEVTQTPSHQVTQMGQEVILRCVPISNHLYFYWYRQILGQKVEFLVSFYNNEISEKSEIFDDQFSVERPDGSNFTLKIRSTKLEDSAMYFCASSGESGALNQPQHFGDGTRLSIL.